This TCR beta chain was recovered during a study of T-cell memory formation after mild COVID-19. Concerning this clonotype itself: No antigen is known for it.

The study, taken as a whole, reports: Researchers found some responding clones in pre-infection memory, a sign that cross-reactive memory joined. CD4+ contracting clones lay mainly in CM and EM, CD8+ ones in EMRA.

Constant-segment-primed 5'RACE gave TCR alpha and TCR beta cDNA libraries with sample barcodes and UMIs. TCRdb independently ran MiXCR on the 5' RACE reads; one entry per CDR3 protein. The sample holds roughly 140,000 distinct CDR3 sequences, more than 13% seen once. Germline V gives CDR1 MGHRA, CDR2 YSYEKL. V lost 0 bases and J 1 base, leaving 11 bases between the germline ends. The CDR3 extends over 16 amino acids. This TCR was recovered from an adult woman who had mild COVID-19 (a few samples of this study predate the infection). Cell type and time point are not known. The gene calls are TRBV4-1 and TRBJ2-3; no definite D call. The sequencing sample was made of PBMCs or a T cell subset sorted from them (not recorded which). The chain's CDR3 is CASSQDDGFGTDTQYF. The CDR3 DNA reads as TGCGCCAGCAGCCAAGACGACGGCTTTGGCACAGATACGCAGTATTTT.